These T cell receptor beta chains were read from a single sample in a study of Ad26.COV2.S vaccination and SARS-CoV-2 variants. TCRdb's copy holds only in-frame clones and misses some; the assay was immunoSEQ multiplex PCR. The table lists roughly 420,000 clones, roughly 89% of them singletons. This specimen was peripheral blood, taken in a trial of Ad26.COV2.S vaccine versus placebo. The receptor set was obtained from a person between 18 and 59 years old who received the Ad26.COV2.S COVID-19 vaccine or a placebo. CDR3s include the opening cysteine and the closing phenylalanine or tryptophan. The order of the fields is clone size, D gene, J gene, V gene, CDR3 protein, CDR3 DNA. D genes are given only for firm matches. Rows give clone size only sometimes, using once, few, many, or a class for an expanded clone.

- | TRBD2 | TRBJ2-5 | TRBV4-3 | CASSQDLRGGLLAQYF | TGCGCCAGCAGCCAAGATTTGCGGGGGGGCTTATTGGCCCAGTACTTC
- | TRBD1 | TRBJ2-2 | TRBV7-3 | CASSPISGTGSTGELFF | TGTGCCAGCAGCCCTATTTCCGGGACAGGGAGCACCGGGGAGCTGTTTTTT
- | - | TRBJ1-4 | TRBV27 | CASSGKRTYHEKLFF | TGTGCCAGCAGTGGTAAGAGGACGTACCATGAAAAACTGTTTTTT
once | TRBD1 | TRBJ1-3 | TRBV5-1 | CASSLSGGLAGNTIYF | TGCGCCAGCAGCTTGTCAGGGGGCCTCGCTGGAAACACCATATATTTT
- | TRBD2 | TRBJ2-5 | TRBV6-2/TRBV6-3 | CASSYPGLYFQETQYF | TGTGCCAGCAGTTACCCGGGACTATACTTCCAAGAGACCCAGTACTTC
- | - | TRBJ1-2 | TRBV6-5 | CASSGSGGYGYTF | TGTGCCAGCAGCGGGAGTGGGGGCTATGGCTACACCTTC
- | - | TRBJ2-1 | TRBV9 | CASSVAGVLYNEQFF | TGTGCCAGCAGCGTAGCCGGGGTACTATACAATGAGCAGTTCTTC
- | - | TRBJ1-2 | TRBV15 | CATSRHSPGVGSGYTF | TGTGCCACCAGCAGACACTCCCCGGGAGTTGGGTCTGGCTACACCTTC
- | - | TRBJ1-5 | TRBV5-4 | CASSLDSSQPQHF | TGTGCCAGCAGCTTGGACTCATCTCAGCCCCAGCATTTT
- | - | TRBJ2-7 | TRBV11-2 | CASSLRRGLITQSYEQYF | TGTGCCAGCAGCTTACGGAGGGGGCTCATAACACAGAGTTACGAGCAGTACTTC
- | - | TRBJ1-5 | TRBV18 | CASSLRTGTQPQHF | TGTGCCAGCTCCCTTAGAACAGGGACTCAGCCCCAGCATTTT
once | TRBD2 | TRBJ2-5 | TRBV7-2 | CASSLVRLAGGETQYF | TGTGCCAGCAGCTTAGTAAGACTAGCGGGAGGGGAGACCCAGTACTTC
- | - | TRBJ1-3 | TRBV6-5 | CASSNNGGSGNTIYF | TGTGCCAGCAGTAACAACGGGGGCTCTGGAAACACCATATATTTT
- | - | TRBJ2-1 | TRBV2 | CASSERGLADNEQFF | TGTGCCAGCAGTGAAAGGGGTCTAGCCGACAATGAGCAGTTCTTC
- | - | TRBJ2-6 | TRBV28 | CASSFGGPGANVLTF | TGTGCCAGCAGTTTTGGAGGGCCCGGGGCCAACGTCCTGACTTTC
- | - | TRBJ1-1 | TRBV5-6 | CASSYGGPMNTEAFF | TGTGCCAGCAGCTACGGGGGGCCAATGAACACTGAAGCTTTTTTT
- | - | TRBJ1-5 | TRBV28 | CASRGSNQPQHF | TGTGCCAGCAGAGGTAGCAATCAGCCCCAGCATTTT
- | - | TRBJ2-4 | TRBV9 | CASSVEVSGPKNIQYF | TGTGCCAGCAGCGTAGAAGTCAGCGGGCCAAAAAACATTCAGTACTTC